Each of the 9 T cell receptor beta chains below was sequenced from the same sample in a study of beta chain features in type 1 diabetes. Study-level findings and limits: Type 1 diabetes patients had moderately but significantly shorter TCRB CDR3s in all four CD4+ subsets.

No cognate antigen is known for these TCRs. Expressed TCRB transcripts were sequenced, since all the RNA that had been isolated was reverse transcribed. Sequencing used immunoSEQ multiplex PCR; TCRdb keeps in-frame clones, though not all of them. The data hold 300,000 to 350,000 clones, with roughly 9% observed a single time. The sequenced sample consisted of central memory CD4+ T cells from blood. These receptors were obtained from a man aged 30 to 45 with type 1 diabetes.

The V and J genes are TRBV7-2 and TRBJ2-3, with D uncertain. Germline CDR1 reads SGHTA; CDR2 reads FQGNSA. Trimming took 1 base from V and 1 from J, leaving 9 bases between them. The CDR3 contains 15 residues. CDR3 bases: TGTGCCAGCAGCTTAGGGTACATGGGCACAGATACGCAGTATTTT. It is translated as CASSLGYMGTDTQYF.

This chain connects TRBV29-1 to TRBJ1-1; D ambiguous. This CDR3 comprises 12 residues. Deletions cut 0 bases from V and 6 bases from J, with 8 bases between. Germline lookup yields CDR1 SQVTM and CDR2 ANQGSEA. The CDR3: CSVEDGSSEAFF. The CDR3 DNA reads as TGCAGCGTTGAAGACGGCAGCTCTGAAGCTTTCTTT.

This clone was seen a few times. The chain has TRBV4-3 and TRBJ2-2, with D unresolved. The germline gives CDR1 LGHNA, CDR2 YSLEER. The CDR3 sequence is 15 residues long. Trimming took 2 bases from V and 4 from J, leaving 11 bases between them. The CDR3 loop reads CASSQQSLSTGELFF. DNA for the CDR3: TGCGCCAGCAGCCAACAGTCGCTTAGCACCGGGGAGCTGTTTTTT.

This clone was seen only a few times. The chain carries TRBV7-2 and TRBJ2-5; possible D gene TRBD1, 6 bases. The CDR3 contains 16 residues. Germline assignment: CDR1 SGHTA and CDR2 FQGNSA. Trimming took off 4 bases at V and 3 bases at J, with 18 bases between the two ends. CDR3 DNA sequence: TGTGCCAGCAGCTCGGATTGGGACATAGGGAAAGAGACCCAGTACTTC. Translation gives CASSSDWDIGKETQYF.

The chain employs TRBV5-6 and TRBJ2-3, with D possibly matching TRBD2 (5 bases). Trimming pared 2 bases from V and 0 bases from J, leaving 10 bases between. The germline V gene has CDR1 SGHDT and CDR2 YYEEEE. The CDR3 covers 15 residues. CDR3 sequence reads: CASSLLVTSTDTQYF. CDR3 bases: TGTGCCAGCAGCTTACTAGTTACTAGCACAGATACGCAGTATTTT. The entire variable domain, with the rest obtained from reference TRBV5-6 and TRBJ2-3, is as follows: DAGVTQSPTHLIKTRGQQVTLRCSPKSGHDTVSWYQQALGQGPQFIFQYYEEEERQRGNFPDRFSGHQFPNYSSELNVNALLLGDSALYLCASSLLVTSTDTQYFGPGTRLTVL.

This clone appeared many times. The genes are TRBV10-3 and TRBJ2-3; D possibly matches TRBD1 or TRBD2 (6 bases each). V lost 3 bases, J lost 5 bases, and 15 bases lay in between. Germline assignment: CDR1 ENHRY and CDR2 SYGVKD. The CDR3 loop spans 15 amino acids. CDR3 residues: CAISDVRGARDTQYF. DNA of the CDR3: TGTGCCATCAGTGATGTAAGGGGGGCAAGAGATACGCAGTATTTT.

This clone showed up just a few times. V is TRBV29-1 and J is TRBJ1-2; D might be TRBD1 (5 bases). The CDR3 has 12 residues. V gave up 6 bases and J gave up 4 bases, with 12 bases separating them. Germline V lookup: CDR1 SQVTM, CDR2 ANQGSEA. DNA of the CDR3: TGCAGCGTCCGAGGGGCGGGCTATGGCTACACCTTC. Protein: CSVRGAGYGYTF.

The rearrangement links TRBV27 to TRBJ1-2; a possible D gene is TRBD1 (6 bases). V lost 2 bases and J lost 2, with 12 bases in between. Per germline, CDR1 MNHEY and CDR2 SMNVEV (reference sequence). The CDR3 length is 15 residues. CDR3 in DNA: TGTGCCAGCAGTTTAGTTCCGGGGGCCAACTATGGCTACACCTTC. As protein: CASSLVPGANYGYTF.

The J gene is TRBJ2-1, the V gene TRBV5-1; D is unresolved. Trimming took off 3 bases at V and 5 bases at J, with 12 bases between the two ends. The CDR3 sequence is 14 residues long. Per the germline V gene, CDR1 is SGHRS and CDR2 is YFSETQ. Here the CDR3 reads CASSSSSINNEQFF. CDR3 nucleotide sequence: TGCGCCAGCAGCTCAAGCTCCATTAACAATGAGCAGTTCTTC.